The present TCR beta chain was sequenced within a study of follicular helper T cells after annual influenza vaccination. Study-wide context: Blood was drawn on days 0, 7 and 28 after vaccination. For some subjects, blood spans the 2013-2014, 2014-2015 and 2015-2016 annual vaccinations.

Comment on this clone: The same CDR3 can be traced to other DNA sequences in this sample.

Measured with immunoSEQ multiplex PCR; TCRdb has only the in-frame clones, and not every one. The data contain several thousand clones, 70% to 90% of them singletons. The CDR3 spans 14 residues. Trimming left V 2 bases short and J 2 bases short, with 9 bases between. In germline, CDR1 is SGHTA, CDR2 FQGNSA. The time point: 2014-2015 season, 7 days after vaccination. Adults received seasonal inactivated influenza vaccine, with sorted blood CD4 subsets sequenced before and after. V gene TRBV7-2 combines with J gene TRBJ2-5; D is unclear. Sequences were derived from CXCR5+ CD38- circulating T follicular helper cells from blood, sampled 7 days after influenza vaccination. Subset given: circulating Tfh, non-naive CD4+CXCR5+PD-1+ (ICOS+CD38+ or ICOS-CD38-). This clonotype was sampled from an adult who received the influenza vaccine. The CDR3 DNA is TGTGCCAGCAGCTTAAACGGAGATCAAGAGACCCAGTACTTC. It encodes CASSLNGDQETQYF.